This T cell receptor (beta chain) was captured by sequencing in a study of CD8+ T cells in alopecia areata. On the study more broadly: Administration of oral tofacitinib to treated patients was at 5 to 10 mg twice daily.

Study outcomes and limitations: Whereas mice showed it more clearly, TCR sharing across patients was murkier, possibly because of HLA.

Notes on this clone: Its matching antigen is unknown.

The sequencing template was cDNA reverse transcribed from extracted RNA. Profiling relied on immunoSEQ multiplex PCR, and the TCRdb table lists in-frame clones only, not all of them. The repertoire includes around 140,000 clones, 80% to 90% of them detected once, and roughly 16% sits in the top ten. The researchers isolated CD4+ and CD8+ T cells from PBMCs by sorting. Trimming took off 2 bases at V and 8 bases at J, with 9 bases between the two ends. CDR1 and CDR2 (germline): SEHNR, FQNEAQ (reference sequence). The CDR3 is made up of 12 amino acids. The sequence was collected from a human donor with alopecia areata. The V and J genes are TRBV7-9 and TRBJ1-2; D is unresolved. The starting material was CD8+ T cells sorted from blood, obtained at week 0. The CDR3 loop is CASSLWESGYTF. CDR3 DNA: TGTGCCAGCAGCTTATGGGAGTCGGGCTACACCTTC.